The entry below describes one TCR beta chain. These data are taken from a study of technical replicates of blood from a few donors. Assay used: immunoSEQ multiplex PCR; TCRdb lists only in-frame clones, some missing. Seen here are roughly 100,000 clones, approximately 94% observed once, and the top ten hold approximately 0.22%. The CDR3 is 14 amino acids. V was clipped by 3 bases and J by 7 bases, with 12 bases between them. Germline V lookup: CDR1 SEHNR, CDR2 FQNEAQ (reference sequence). Sequencing used T cells isolated from PBMCs. The receptor was derived from a human donor in good health. The chain combines TRBV7-9 with TRBJ1-4; D unclear. CDR3 in amino acids: CASSFGEGTEKLFF. CDR3 DNA: TGTGCCAGCAGCTTCGGAGAGGGAACTGAAAAACTGTTTTTT. Full variable domain (missing parts from reference TRBV7-9 and TRBJ1-4): DTGVSQNPRHKITKRGQNVTFRCDPISEHNRLYWYRQTLGQGPEFLTYFQNEAQLEKSRLLSDRFSAERPKGSFSTLEIQRTEQGDSAMYLCASSFGEGTEKLFFGSGTQLSVL.